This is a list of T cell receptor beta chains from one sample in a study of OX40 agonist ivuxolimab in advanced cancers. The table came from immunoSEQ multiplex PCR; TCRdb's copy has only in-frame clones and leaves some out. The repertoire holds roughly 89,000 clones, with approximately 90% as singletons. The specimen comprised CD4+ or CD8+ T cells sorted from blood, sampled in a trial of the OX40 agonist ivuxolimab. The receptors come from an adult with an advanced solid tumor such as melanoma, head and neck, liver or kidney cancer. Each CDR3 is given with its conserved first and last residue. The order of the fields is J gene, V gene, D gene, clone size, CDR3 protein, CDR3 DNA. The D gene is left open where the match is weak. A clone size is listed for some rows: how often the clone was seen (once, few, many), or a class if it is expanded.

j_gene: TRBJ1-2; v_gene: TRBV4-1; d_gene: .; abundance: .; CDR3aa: CASSQEGDLFGYTF; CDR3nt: TGCGCCAGCAGCCAAGAAGGGGATCTTTTTGGCTACACCTTC
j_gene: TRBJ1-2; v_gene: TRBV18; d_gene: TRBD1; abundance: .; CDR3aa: CASSITQGADYGYTF; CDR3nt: TGTGCCAGCTCCATCACACAGGGGGCGGACTATGGCTACACCTTC
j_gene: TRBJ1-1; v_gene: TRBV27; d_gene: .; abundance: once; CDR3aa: CASGGGTTATEAFF; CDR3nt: TGTGCCAGCGGAGGAGGGACGACTGCCACTGAAGCTTTCTTT
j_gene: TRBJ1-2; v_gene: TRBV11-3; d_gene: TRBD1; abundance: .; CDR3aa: CASSPLQGSYGYTF; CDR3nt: TGTGCCAGCAGCCCCCTACAGGGGAGCTATGGCTACACCTTC
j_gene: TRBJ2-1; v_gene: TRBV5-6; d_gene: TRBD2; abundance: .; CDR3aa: CASRRRGRADEQFF; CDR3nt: TGTGCCAGCAGGAGACGCGGGAGGGCGGATGAGCAGTTCTTC
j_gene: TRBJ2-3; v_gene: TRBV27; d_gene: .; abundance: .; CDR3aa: CASKGPDTQYF; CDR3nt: TGTGCCAGCAAAGGCCCAGATACGCAGTATTTT
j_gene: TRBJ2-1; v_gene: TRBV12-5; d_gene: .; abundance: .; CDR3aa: CASGWGSYNEQFF; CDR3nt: TGTGCTAGTGGTTGGGGCTCCTACAATGAGCAGTTCTTC
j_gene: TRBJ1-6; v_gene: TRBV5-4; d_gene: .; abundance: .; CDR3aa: CASGTWMGSNSPLHF; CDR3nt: TGTGCCAGCGGGACTTGGATGGGGTCTAATTCACCCCTCCACTTT
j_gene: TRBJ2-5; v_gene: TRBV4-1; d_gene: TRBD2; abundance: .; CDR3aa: CASSRGTGGTSGETQYF; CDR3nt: TGCGCCAGCAGCCGAGGGACAGGAGGGACTAGCGGAGAGACCCAGTACTTC
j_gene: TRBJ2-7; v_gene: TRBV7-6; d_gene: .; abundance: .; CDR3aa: CASSLIAEPSYEQYF; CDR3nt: TGTGCCAGCAGCTTAATAGCGGAACCCTCCTACGAGCAGTACTTC
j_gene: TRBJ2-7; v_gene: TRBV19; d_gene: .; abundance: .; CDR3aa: CASSMGRGSPYEQYF; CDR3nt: TGTGCCAGTAGTATGGGGAGGGGGAGTCCCTACGAGCAGTACTTC
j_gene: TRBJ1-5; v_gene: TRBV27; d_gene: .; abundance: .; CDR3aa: CASSLRGQPQHF; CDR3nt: TGTGCCAGCAGTTTAAGGGGGCAGCCCCAGCATTTT
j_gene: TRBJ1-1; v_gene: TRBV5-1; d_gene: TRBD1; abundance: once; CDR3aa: CASSLVVGTGPGGRNTEAFF; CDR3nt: TGCGCCAGCAGCTTGGTGGTAGGGACAGGGCCCGGCGGGAGAAACACTGAAGCTTTCTTT
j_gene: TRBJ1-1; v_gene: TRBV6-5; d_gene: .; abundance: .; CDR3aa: CASSYSLSRTEAFF; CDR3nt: TGTGCCAGCAGTTACTCCCTCAGTCGGACTGAAGCTTTCTTT
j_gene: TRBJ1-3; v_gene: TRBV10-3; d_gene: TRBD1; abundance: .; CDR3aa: CAINTGAISGNTIYF; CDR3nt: TGTGCCATCAATACAGGGGCGATCTCTGGAAACACCATATATTTT
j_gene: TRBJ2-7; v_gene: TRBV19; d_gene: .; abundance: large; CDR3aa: CASSSSASSALSSYEQYF; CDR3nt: TGTGCCAGTAGTAGTTCCGCCAGTTCAGCCCTAAGCTCCTACGAGCAGTACTTC
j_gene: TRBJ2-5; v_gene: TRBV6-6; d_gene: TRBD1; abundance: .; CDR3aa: CASTSLGQGSGETQYF; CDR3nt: TGTGCCAGCACCTCTCTCGGACAGGGGTCCGGAGAGACCCAGTACTTC
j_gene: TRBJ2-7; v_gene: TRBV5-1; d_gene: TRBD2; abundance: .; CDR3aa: CASRRGLAGSKRAEQYF; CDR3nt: TGCGCCAGCAGACGAGGACTAGCGGGTTCAAAAAGGGCCGAGCAGTACTTC
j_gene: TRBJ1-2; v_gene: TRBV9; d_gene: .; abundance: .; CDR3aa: CASSVGENYGYTF; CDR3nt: TGTGCCAGCAGCGTAGGTGAAAACTATGGCTACACCTTC
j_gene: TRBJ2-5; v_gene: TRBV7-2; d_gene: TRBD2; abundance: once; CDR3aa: CASSLIGGGVQETQYF; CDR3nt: TGTGCCAGCAGCTTAATTGGGGGAGGGGTTCAAGAGACCCAGTACTTC
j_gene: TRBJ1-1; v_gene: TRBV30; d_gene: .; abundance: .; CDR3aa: CAWTFGTEAFF; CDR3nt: TGTGCCTGGACCTTCGGGACTGAAGCTTTCTTT
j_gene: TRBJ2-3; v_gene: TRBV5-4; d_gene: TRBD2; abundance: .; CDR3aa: CASSLRTSIGTDTQYF; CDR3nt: TGTGCCAGCAGCTTAAGGACTAGCATCGGCACAGATACGCAGTATTTT
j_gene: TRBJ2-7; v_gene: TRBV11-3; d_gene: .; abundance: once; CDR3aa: CASSLVGGPILAYEQYF; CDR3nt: TGTGCCAGCAGCTTAGTCGGGGGCCCGATTTTAGCCTACGAGCAGTACTTC
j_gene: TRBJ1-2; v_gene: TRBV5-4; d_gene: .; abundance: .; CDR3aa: CASSLWASNYGYTF; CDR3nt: TGTGCCAGCAGCTTGTGGGCCTCTAACTATGGCTACACCTTC
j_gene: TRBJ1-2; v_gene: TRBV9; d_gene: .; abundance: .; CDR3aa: CASSAGPYGYTF; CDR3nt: TGTGCCAGCAGCGCGGGACCTTATGGCTACACCTTC
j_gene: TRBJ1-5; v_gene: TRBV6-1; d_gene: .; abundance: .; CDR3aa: CASSVGRAPGHQPQHF; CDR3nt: TGTGCCAGCAGTGTCGGCCGGGCCCCGGGGCATCAGCCCCAGCATTTT
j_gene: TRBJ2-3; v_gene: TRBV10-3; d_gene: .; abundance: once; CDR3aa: CAISEGSGHSTDTQYF; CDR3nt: TGTGCCATCAGTGAGGGAAGCGGGCATAGCACAGATACGCAGTATTTT
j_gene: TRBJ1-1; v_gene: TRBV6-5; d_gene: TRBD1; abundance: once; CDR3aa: CASRRDRSYTEAFF; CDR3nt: TGTGCCAGCAGGAGGGACAGATCTTACACTGAAGCTTTCTTT
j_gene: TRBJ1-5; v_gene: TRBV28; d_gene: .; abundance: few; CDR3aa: CASSLAGTNQPQHF; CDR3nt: TGTGCCAGCAGTTTAGCGGGGACCAATCAGCCCCAGCATTTT
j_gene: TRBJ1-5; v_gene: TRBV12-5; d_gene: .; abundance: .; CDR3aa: CASSPGGNQPQHF; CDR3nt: TGTGCTAGTTCCCCCGGGGGGAATCAGCCCCAGCATTTT
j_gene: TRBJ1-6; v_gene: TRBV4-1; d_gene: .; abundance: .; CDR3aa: CASSHPQGNNSPLHF; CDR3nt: TGCGCCAGCAGCCACCCTCAGGGAAATAATTCACCCCTCCACTTT
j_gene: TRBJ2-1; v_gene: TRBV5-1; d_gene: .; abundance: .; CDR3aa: CASSLNSSPYNEQFF; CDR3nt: TGCGCCAGCAGCCTGAACTCCTCGCCCTACAATGAGCAGTTCTTC
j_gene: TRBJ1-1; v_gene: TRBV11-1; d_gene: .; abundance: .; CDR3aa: CASSLAKGAQAFF; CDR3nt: TGTGCCAGCAGCTTAGCCAAAGGGGCTCAAGCTTTCTTT
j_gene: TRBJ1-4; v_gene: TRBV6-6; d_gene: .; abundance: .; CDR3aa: CASSQLTPPVNEKLFF; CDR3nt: TGTGCCAGCAGTCAGCTAACACCCCCAGTGAATGAAAAACTGTTTTTT
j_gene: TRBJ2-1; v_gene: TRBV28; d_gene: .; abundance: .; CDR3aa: CASSLASPGEQFF; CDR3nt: TGTGCCAGCAGTTTGGCCTCTCCGGGTGAGCAGTTCTTC
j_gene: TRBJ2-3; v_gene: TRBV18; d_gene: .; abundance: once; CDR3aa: CASSPGRGTDTQYF; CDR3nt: TGTGCCAGCTCACCAGGACGAGGCACAGATACGCAGTATTTT
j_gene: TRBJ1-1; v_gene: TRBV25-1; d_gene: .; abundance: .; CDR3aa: CASSDGGEAFF; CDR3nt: TGTGCCAGCAGTGACGGGGGAGAAGCTTTCTTT
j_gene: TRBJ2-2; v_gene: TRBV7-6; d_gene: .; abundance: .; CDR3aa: CASSFSVAGELFF; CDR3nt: TGTGCCAGCAGCTTTAGCGTCGCTGGGGAGCTGTTTTTT
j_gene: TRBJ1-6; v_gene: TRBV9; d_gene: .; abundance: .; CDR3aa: CASSVEPRQGDSPLHF; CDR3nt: TGTGCCAGCAGCGTAGAACCGAGGCAGGGTGATTCACCCCTCCACTTT
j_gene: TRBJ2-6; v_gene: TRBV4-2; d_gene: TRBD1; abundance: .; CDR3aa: CASSLGTGGGSGANVLTF; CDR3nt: TGTGCCAGCAGCCTCGGGACAGGGGGTGGCTCTGGGGCCAACGTCCTGACTTTC
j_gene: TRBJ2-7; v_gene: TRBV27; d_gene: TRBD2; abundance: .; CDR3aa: CASSPGTSGYEQYF; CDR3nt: TGTGCCAGCAGCCCCGGGACTAGCGGCTACGAGCAGTACTTC
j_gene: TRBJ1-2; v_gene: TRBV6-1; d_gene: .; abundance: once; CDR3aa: CASSEVRVFYGYTF; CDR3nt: TGTGCCAGCAGTGAGGTCAGGGTATTTTATGGCTACACCTTC
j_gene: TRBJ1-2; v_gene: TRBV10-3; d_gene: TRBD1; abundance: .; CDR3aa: CAISRDRGPGGVWNGYTF; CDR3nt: TGTGCCATCAGTAGGGACAGGGGGCCTGGAGGGGTATGGAATGGCTACACCTTC
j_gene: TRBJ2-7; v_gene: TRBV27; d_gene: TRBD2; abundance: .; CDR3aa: CASSETSGRGEQYF; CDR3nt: TGTGCCAGCAGCGAGACTAGCGGGAGAGGGGAGCAGTACTTC
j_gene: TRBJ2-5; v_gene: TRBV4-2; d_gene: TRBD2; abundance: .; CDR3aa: CASSQEREGQETQYF; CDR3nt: TGTGCCAGCAGCCAAGAGCGGGAGGGCCAAGAGACCCAGTACTTC
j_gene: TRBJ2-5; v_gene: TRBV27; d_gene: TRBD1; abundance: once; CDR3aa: CASSFSAGGGETQYF; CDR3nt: TGTGCCAGCAGTTTTTCAGCAGGGGGTGGAGAGACCCAGTACTTC
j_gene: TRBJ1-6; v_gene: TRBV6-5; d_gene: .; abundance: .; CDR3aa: CASSYGGSNSPLHF; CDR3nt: TGTGCCAGCAGTTACGGGGGGAGTAATTCACCCCTCCACTTT
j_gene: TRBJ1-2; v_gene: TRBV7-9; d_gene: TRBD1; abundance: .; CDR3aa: CASRGQGNYGYTF; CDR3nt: TGTGCCAGCCGTGGACAGGGGAACTATGGCTACACCTTC
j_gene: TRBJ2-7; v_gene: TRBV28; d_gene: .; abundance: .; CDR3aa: CASSLPGRYEQYF; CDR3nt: TGTGCCAGCAGTCTCCCGGGACGCTACGAGCAGTACTTC
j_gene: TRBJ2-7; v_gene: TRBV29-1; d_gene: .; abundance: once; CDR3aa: CSVEGASGTPGAYEQYF; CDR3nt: TGCAGCGTTGAAGGTGCTTCCGGGACTCCGGGAGCCTACGAGCAGTACTTC
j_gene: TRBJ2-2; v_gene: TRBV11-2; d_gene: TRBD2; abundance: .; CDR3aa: CASSRGVAGDTGELFF; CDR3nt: TGTGCCAGCAGTCGAGGGGTAGCGGGGGACACCGGGGAGCTGTTTTTT
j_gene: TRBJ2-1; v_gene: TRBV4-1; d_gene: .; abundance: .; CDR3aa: CASSLRGDEQFF; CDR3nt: TGCGCCAGCAGCCTCAGGGGCGATGAGCAGTTCTTC
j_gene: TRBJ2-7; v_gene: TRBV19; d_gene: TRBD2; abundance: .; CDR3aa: CASSIAAGVYEQYF; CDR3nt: TGTGCCAGTAGTATCGCGGCGGGAGTATACGAGCAGTACTTC